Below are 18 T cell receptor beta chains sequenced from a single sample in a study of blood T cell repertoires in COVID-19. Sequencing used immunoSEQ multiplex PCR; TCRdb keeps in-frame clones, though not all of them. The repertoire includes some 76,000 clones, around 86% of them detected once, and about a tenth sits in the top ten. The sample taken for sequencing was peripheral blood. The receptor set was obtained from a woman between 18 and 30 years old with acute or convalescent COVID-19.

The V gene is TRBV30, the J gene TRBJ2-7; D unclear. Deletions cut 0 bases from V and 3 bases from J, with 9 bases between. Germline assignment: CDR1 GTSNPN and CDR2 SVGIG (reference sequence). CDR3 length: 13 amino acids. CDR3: CAWSVAIYYEQYF. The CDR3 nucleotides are TGTGCCTGGAGTGTAGCGATCTACTACGAGCAGTACTTC.

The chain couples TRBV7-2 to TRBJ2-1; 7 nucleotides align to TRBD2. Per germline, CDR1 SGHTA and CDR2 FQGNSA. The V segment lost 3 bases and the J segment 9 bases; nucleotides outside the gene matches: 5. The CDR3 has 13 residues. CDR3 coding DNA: TGTGCCAGCAGCTTCCAGCCGGGGGGTGAGCAGTTCTTC. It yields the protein CASSFQPGGEQFF. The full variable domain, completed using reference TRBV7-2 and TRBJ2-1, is GAGVSQSPSNKVTEKGKDVELRCDPISGHTALYWYRQSLGQGLEFLIYFQGNSAPDKSGLPSDRFSAERTGGSVSTLTIQRTQQEDSAVYLCASSFQPGGEQFFGPGTRLTVL.

CDR3 nucleotide sequence: TGCGCCAGCAGCCCAGTGGACAGGGGGGATGGCTACACCTTC. It yields the protein CASSPVDRGDGYTF. The J gene is TRBJ1-2, the V gene TRBV5-1; 10 positions match TRBD1. The CDR3 runs to 14 residues. Germline loops: CDR1 SGHRS, CDR2 YFSETQ. V lost 4 bases to trimming and J lost 6 bases; unmatched junction nucleotides: 6.

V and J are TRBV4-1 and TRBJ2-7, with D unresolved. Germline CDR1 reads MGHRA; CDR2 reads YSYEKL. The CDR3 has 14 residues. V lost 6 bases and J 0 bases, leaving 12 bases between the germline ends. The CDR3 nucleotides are TGCGCCAGCAGTGTAACAGAACTCTCCTACGAGCAGTACTTC. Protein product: CASSVTELSYEQYF.

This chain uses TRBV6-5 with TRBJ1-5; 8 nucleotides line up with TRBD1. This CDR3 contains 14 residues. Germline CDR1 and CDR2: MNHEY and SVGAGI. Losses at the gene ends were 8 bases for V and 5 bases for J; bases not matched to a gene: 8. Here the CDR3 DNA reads TGTGCCAGCGCATCTCCAGGGGGCGATCAGCCCCAGCATTTT. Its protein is CASASPGGDQPQHF.

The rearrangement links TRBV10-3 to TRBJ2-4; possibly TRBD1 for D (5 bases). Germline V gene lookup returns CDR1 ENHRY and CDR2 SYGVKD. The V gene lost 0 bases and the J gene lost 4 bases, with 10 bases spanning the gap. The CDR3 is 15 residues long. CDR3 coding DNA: TGTGCCATCAGTGAGTCTGGGCAGGGTAAAAACATTCAGTACTTC. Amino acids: CAISESGQGKNIQYF.

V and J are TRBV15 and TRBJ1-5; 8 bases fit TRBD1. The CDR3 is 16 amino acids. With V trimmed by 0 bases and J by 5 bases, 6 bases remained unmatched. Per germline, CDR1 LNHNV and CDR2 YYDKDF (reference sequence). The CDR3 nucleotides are TGTGCCACCAGCAGAGAAGGATCAGGGGGCGATCAGCCCCAGCATTTT. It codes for CATSREGSGGDQPQHF.

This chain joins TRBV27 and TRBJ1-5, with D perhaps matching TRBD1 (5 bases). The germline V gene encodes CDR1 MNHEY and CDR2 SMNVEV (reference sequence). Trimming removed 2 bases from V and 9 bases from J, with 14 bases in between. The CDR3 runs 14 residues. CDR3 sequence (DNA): TGTGCCAGCAGTTTACAGGGCCCCCTTATGCCCCAGCATTTT. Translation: CASSLQGPLMPQHF.

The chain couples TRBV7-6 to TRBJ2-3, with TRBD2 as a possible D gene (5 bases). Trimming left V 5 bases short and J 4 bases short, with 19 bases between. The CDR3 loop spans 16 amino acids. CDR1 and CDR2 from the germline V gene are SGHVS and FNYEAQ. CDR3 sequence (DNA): TGTGCCAGCAGCCCAGACCAGCGGACCCGGGCAGATACGCAGTATTTT. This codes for CASSPDQRTRADTQYF. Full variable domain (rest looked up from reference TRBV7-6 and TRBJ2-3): GAGVSQSPRYKVTKRGQDVALRCDPISGHVSLYWYRQALGQGPEFLTYFNYEAQQDKSGLPNDRFSAERPEGSISTLTIQRTEQRDSAMYRCASSPDQRTRADTQYFGPGTRLTVL.

Here the CDR3 reads CASSLVAGGSSYEQYF. In DNA form, the CDR3 reads TGTGCCAGCAGCTTAGTGGCGGGAGGGAGCTCCTACGAGCAGTACTTC. The V and J genes are TRBV7-2 and TRBJ2-7; 9 bases are shared with TRBD2. Germline CDR1 and CDR2: SGHTA and FQGNSA. This CDR3 contains 16 residues. The V segment lost 1 base and the J segment 0 bases; nucleotides outside the gene matches: 4.

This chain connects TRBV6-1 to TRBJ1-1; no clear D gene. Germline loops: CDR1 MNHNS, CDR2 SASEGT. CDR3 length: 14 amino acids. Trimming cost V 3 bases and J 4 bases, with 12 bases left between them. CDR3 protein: CASSETREATEAFF. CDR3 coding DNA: TGTGCCAGCAGTGAGACGCGGGAGGCCACTGAAGCTTTCTTT.

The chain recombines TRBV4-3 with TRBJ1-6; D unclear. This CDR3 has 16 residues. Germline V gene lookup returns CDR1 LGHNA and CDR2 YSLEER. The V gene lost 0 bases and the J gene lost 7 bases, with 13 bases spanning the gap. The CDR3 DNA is TGCGCCAGCAGCCAAGATTTCAGAGGAAACAATTCACCCCTCCACTTT. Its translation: CASSQDFRGNNSPLHF.

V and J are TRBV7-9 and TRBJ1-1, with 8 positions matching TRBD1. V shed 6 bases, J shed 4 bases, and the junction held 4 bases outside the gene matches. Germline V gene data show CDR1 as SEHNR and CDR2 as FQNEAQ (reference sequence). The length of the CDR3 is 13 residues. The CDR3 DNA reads TGTGCCAGCAGTGCCACAGGGGGCACTGAAGCTTTCTTT. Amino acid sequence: CASSATGGTEAFF.

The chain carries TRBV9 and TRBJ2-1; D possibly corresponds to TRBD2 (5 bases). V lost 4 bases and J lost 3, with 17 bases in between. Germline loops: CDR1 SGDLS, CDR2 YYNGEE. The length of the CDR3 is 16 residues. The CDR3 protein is CASSPQHGESYNEQFF. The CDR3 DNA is TGTGCCAGCAGCCCACAGCACGGGGAAAGCTACAATGAGCAGTTCTTC.

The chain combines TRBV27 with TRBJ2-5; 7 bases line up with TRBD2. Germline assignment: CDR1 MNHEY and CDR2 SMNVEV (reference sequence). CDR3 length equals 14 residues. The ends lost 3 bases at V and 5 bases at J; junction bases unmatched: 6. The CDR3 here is CASSLTSFPETQYF. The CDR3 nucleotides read TGTGCCAGCAGTTTGACTAGCTTCCCGGAGACCCAGTACTTC.

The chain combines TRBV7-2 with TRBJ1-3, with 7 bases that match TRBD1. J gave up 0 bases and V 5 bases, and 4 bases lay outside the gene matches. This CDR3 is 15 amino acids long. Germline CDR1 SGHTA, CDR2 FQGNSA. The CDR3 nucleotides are TGTGCCAGCAGCCGGACAGGTTCCTCTGGAAACACCATATATTTT. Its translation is CASSRTGSSGNTIYF.

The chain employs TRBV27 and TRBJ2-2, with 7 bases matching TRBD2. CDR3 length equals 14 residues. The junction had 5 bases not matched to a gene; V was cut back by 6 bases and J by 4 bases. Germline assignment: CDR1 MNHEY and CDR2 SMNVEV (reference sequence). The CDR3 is CASRREGSTGELFF. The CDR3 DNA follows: TGTGCCAGCAGGAGGGAGGGGAGCACCGGGGAGCTGTTTTTT.

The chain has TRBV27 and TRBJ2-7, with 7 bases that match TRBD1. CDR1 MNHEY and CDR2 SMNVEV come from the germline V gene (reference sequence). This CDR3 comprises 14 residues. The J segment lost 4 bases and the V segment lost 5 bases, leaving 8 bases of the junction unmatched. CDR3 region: CASSPTTGNYEQYF. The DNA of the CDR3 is TGTGCCAGCAGTCCCACGACAGGGAATTACGAGCAGTACTTC.